This passage covers 7 T cell receptor beta chains from one sample sequenced in a study of OX40 agonist ivuxolimab in advanced cancers. Library generation was performed with the immunoSEQ multiplex PCR assay. The clones in this table, taken by TCRdb from immuneACCESS, are in-frame only. Not every clone is retained; where verified, under half of the shortfall comes from an unresolved V gene, and the cause of the rest is unknown. The sample records about 83,000 clones, approximately 91% of which are singletons. The leading ten clones occupy more than 0.6% of the sample. Specimen: CD4+ or CD8+ T cells sorted from blood, collected in a trial of the OX40 agonist ivuxolimab. Source of these receptors: an adult with an advanced solid tumor such as melanoma, head and neck, liver or kidney cancer.

This clone was seen a few times. J is TRBJ2-1 and V is TRBV7-2, with 8 positions matching TRBD1. V trimming: 5 bases; J trimming: 6 bases; junction bases outside the gene matches: 15. CDR1 is SGHTA, CDR2 FQGNSA, per germline. The CDR3 loop spans 17 amino acids. The CDR3 loop is CASSPNLSQGARNEQFF. DNA for the CDR3: TGTGCCAGCAGCCCAAACCTTTCCCAGGGGGCCCGCAATGAGCAGTTCTTC.

The genes are TRBV7-2 and TRBJ1-1, with D possibly matching TRBD1 (5 bases). Germline CDR1 and CDR2: SGHTA and FQGNSA. The CDR3 is 15 amino acids. The ends were cut back, 1 base at V and 4 bases at J, with 13 bases in the middle. CDR3 loop: CASSLGPQGITEAFF. In nucleotides, the CDR3 is TGTGCCAGCAGCTTAGGCCCGCAGGGAATCACTGAAGCTTTCTTT. The whole variable domain, filled in from reference TRBV7-2 and TRBJ1-1, reads GAGVSQSPSNKVTEKGKDVELRCDPISGHTALYWYRQSLGQGLEFLIYFQGNSAPDKSGLPSDRFSAERTGGSVSTLTIQRTQQEDSAVYLCASSLGPQGITEAFFGQGTRLTVV.

The genes are TRBV4-3 and TRBJ2-3, with 13 bases lining up with TRBD2. CDR1 is LGHNA and CDR2 is YSLEER in the germline V gene. CDR3 size: 17 residues. The V segment lost 3 bases and the J segment 6 bases; nucleotides outside the gene matches: 9. CDR3 sequence: CASSHPGLAGAGDTQYF. As DNA, the CDR3 is TGCGCCAGCAGCCACCCCGGACTAGCGGGAGCAGGGGATACGCAGTATTTT.

The chain is built from TRBV5-1 and TRBJ2-1, with 9 bases matching TRBD1. The V gene's germline CDR1 is SGHRS and CDR2 YFSETQ. Unmatched junction bases numbered 7, after V lost 0 bases and J lost 9 bases. This CDR3 is 15 amino acids long. In DNA form, the CDR3 reads TGCGCCAGCAGCTTGGGAGGGACAGGGAAGAGTGAGCAGTTCTTC. Translation gives CASSLGGTGKSEQFF.

This clone was detected once. The rearrangement links TRBV19 to TRBJ2-1; no firm D call. The CDR3 contains 16 residues. Between the trimmed V and J ends, which lost 3 bases and 6 bases, there was a span of 18 bases. Germline V gene lookup returns CDR1 LNHDA and CDR2 SQIVND (reference sequence). CDR3 DNA: TGTGCCAGTAGTATCTCTCTCAATACATTCGGCAATGAGCAGTTCTTC. The encoded protein is CASSISLNTFGNEQFF.

The J gene is TRBJ2-3, the V gene TRBV28; TRBD2 aligns across 9 bases. CDR3 size: 17 residues. Trimming cost V 2 bases and J 0 bases; bases outside gene matches: 6. CDR1 and CDR2 from the germline V gene are MDHEN and SYDVKM. CDR3 sequence: CASSLGGAGGSTDTQYF. The CDR3 DNA reads TGTGCCAGCAGTTTAGGAGGAGCGGGAGGTAGCACAGATACGCAGTATTTT.

The V gene is TRBV7-3, the J gene TRBJ2-3; TRBD1 is a possible D gene (6 bases). V gave up 4 bases and J gave up 0 bases, with 17 bases separating them. The CDR3 is 17 residues long. Per germline, CDR1 SGHTA and CDR2 FQGTGA. The CDR3 is CASSSYQGTPSTDTQYF. The CDR3 nucleotides read TGTGCCAGCAGCTCGTACCAGGGGACCCCAAGCACAGATACGCAGTATTTT.